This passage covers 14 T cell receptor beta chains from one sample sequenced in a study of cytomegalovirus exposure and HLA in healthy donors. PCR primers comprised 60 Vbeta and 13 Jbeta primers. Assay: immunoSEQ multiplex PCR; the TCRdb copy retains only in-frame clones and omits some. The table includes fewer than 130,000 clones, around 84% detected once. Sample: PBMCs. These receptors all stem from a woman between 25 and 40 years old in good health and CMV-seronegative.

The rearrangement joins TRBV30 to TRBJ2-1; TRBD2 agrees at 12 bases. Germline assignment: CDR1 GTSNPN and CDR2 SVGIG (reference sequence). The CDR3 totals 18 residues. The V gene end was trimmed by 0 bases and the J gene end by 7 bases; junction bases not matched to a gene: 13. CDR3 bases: TGTGCCTGGAGTGTAGTTTTTCGGGGACTAGCGGGTAGGAATGAGCAGTTCTTC. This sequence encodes CAWSVVFRGLAGRNEQFF.

This CDR3 reads CASSEGLQGPQHF. For the CDR3, the DNA is TGTGCCAGCAGTGAAGGGTTGCAGGGGCCCCAGCATTTT. The J gene is TRBJ1-5, the V gene TRBV6-1, with D perhaps TRBD1 (5 bases). V lost 1 base and J 9 bases, leaving 10 bases between the germline ends. The CDR3 loop spans 13 amino acids. Germline CDR1 and CDR2: MNHNS and SASEGT.

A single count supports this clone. CDR3 in amino acids: CASSLDSGTDTQYF. DNA for the CDR3: TGTGCCAGCAGCTTAGATTCGGGCACAGATACGCAGTATTTT. The V gene is TRBV13, the J gene TRBJ2-3; unclear D gene. The V end was cut by 1 base, the J end by 1 base, with 6 bases between. Germline-derived CDR1 and CDR2 are PRHDT and FYEKMQ (reference sequence). The CDR3 is 14 amino acids.

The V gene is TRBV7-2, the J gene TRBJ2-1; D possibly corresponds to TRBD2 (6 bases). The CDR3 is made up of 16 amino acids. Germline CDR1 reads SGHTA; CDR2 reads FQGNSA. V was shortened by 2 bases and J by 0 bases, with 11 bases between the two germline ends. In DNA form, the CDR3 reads TGTGCCAGCAGCTTATGGGGAGGCCACTCCTACAATGAGCAGTTCTTC. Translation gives CASSLWGGHSYNEQFF.

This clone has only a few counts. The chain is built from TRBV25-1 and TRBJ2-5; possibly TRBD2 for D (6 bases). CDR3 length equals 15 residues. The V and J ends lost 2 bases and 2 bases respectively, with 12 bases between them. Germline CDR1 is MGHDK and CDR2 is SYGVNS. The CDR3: CASSERGALQETQYF. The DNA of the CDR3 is TGTGCCAGCAGTGAACGCGGGGCCTTACAAGAGACCCAGTACTTC.

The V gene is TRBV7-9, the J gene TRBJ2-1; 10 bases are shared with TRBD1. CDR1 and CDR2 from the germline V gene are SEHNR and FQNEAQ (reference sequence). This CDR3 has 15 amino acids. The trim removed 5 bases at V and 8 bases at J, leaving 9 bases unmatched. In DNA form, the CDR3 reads TGTGCCAGCAGCCCGGACAGGGGGAAAGGGTATGAGCAGTTCTTC. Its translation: CASSPDRGKGYEQFF.

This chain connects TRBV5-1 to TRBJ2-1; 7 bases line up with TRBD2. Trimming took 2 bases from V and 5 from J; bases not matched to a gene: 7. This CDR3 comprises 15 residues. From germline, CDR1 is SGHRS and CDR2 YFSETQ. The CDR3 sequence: CASSFLAGVDNEQFF. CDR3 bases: TGCGCCAGCAGCTTCTTGGCGGGAGTCGACAATGAGCAGTTCTTC.

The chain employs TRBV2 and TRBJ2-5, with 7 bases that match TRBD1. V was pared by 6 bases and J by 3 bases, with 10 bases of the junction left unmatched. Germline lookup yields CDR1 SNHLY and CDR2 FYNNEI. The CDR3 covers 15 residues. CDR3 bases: TGTGCCAGCAGATCAATCCGGGACAGCAAAGAGACCCAGTACTTC. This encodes CASRSIRDSKETQYF.

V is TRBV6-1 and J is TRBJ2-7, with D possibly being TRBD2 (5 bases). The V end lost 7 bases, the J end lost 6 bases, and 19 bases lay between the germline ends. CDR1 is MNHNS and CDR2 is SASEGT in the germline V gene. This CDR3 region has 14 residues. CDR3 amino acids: CASTMVDSRAEQYF. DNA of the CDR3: TGTGCCAGCACCATGGTGGACTCTCGGGCCGAGCAGTACTTC.

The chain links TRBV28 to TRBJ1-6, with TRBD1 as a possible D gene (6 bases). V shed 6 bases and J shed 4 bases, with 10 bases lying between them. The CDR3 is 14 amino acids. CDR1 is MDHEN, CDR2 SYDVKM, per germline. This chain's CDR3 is CASSWTDYNSPLHF. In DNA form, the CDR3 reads TGTGCCAGCAGCTGGACAGATTATAATTCACCCCTCCACTTT. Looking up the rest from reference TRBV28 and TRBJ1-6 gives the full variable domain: DVKVTQSSRYLVKRTGEKVFLECVQDMDHENMFWYRQDPGLGLRLIYFSYDVKMKEKGDIPEGYSVSREKKERFSLILESASTNQTSMYLCASSWTDYNSPLHFGNGTRLTVT.

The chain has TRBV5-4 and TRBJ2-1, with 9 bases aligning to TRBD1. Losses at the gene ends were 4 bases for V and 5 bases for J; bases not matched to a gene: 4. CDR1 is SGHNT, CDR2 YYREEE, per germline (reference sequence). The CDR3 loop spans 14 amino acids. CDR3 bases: TGTGCCAGCAGCCAGGGACAGGGTGACAATGAGCAGTTCTTC. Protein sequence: CASSQGQGDNEQFF. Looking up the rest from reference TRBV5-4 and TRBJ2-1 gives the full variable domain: ETGVTQSPTHLIKTRGQQVTLRCSSQSGHNTVSWYQQALGQGPQFIFQYYREEENGRGNFPPRFSGLQFPNYSSELNVNALELDDSALYLCASSQGQGDNEQFFGPGTRLTVL.

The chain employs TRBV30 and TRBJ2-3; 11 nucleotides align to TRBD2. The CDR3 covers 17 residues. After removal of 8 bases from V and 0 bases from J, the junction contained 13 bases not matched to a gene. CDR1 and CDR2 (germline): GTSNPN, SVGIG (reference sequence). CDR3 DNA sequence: TGTGCCCTCTCGCGGGGGCTAGCGGGGGGAAGCACAGATACGCAGTATTTT. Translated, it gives CALSRGLAGGSTDTQYF.

The CDR3 loop reads CAWSPGDVGRNWGYEQYF. CDR3 DNA sequence: TGTGCCTGGAGCCCAGGGGACGTAGGACGAAACTGGGGTTACGAGCAGTACTTC. This sequence joins TRBV30 and TRBJ2-7; weak D call: TRBD1 (6 bases). The CDR3 is 18 residues long. Trimming removed 3 bases from V and 4 bases from J, with 28 bases in between. Germline V lookup: CDR1 GTSNPN, CDR2 SVGIG (reference sequence).

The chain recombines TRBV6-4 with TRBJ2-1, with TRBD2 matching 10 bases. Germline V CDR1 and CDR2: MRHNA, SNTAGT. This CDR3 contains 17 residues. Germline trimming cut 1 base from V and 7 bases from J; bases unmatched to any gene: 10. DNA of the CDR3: TGTGCCAGCAGTGACTTCTATAGCGGGAGGCCAGGGAATGAGCAGTTCTTC. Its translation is CASSDFYSGRPGNEQFF.